The clone carrying this T cell receptor beta chain appeared many times. These data come from a study of T-cell reconstitution after alpha-beta-depleted transplantation in children. V trimming: 3 bases; J trimming: 4 bases; junction bases outside the gene matches: 2. Germline values: CDR1 LNHNV, CDR2 YYDKDF (reference sequence). This CDR3 has 15 amino acids. Unique molecular identifiers were incorporated when the TCRbeta library was constructed. TCRdb reanalysed the PCR reads using MiXCR and keeps one entry per CDR3 protein. Among more than 550,000 distinct CDR3 sequences listed, about 10% were seen once.

This clonotype originated in a human donor who donated a stem cell graft to a child with acute myeloid leukemia. The chain is built from TRBV15 and TRBJ2-5; 13 bases agree with TRBD2. Source: PBMCs from the stem cell graft donor, taken from the stem cell graft. CDR3 DNA sequence: TGTGCCACCAGCAGTGGACTAGCGGGAGCAGAGACCCAGTACTTC. Translated, it gives CATSSGLAGAETQYF.